Listed below are T cell receptor beta chains from one sample, sequenced in a study of shared clonotypes between healthy human individuals. Repertoires were generated with immunoSEQ multiplex PCR, while TCRdb's copy carries only in-frame clones and drops some. The data contain about 680,000 clones, 90% to 95% of them seen just once; the ten biggest clones take up roughly 24%. Sequenced material: naive CD8+ T cells sorted from blood. All receptors derive from a man aged 25 to 40 in good health. Each CDR3 is given with its conserved first and last residue. D genes are given only for firm matches. The size of a clone is reported for some rows only, either as once, few or many, or as a class for expanded clones.

clone size	D gene	V gene	J gene	CDR3 length	CDR3 DNA	CDR3 protein
.	TRBD2	TRBV5-4	TRBJ2-7	13	TGTGCCAGCAGCCAGCGGGAGGGAAGCGAGCAGTACTTC	CASSQREGSEQYF
.	.	TRBV5-8	TRBJ2-4	11	TGTGCCAGCAGCTTCGGGAACATTCAGTACTTC	CASSFGNIQYF
.	TRBD2	TRBV5-4	TRBJ2-2	19	TGTGCCAGCAGCCCAAGCCAGCAGCTTGGTACTAGCGGTGCCGGGGAGCTGTTTTTT	CASSPSQQLGTSGAGELFF
few	.	TRBV2	TRBJ2-7	17	TGTGCCAGCAGTGAAGCCCGAGGGGAAATAAGCTCCTACGAGCAGTACTTC	CASSEARGEISSYEQYF
.	.	TRBV30	TRBJ2-7	14	TGTGCCTGGAGTCTAGGCTCTAGCTCCTACGAGCAGTACTTC	CAWSLGSSSYEQYF
.	.	TRBV6-5	TRBJ2-2	16	TGTGCCAGCAGTTTCCAAGGGGCGGGACAGACCGGGGAGCTGTTTTTT	CASSFQGAGQTGELFF
.	.	TRBV27	TRBJ2-1	12	TGTGCCAGCAGTTTATCGGAGAATGAGCAGTTCTTC	CASSLSENEQFF
.	.	TRBV28	TRBJ1-1	13	TGTGCCAGCAGTTTAGCGGGGAACACTGAAGCTTTCTTT	CASSLAGNTEAFF
.	.	TRBV15	TRBJ1-1	14	TGTGCCACCAGCATCCGACGGGCAGACACTGAAGCTTTCTTT	CATSIRRADTEAFF
.	.	TRBV7-9	TRBJ2-3	17	TGTGCCAGCAGCTCCTCCGGGGGCGACTGGGTCACAGATACGCAGTATTTT	CASSSSGGDWVTDTQYF
.	.	TRBV4-1	TRBJ2-6	16	TGCGCCAGCAGCCAAGGAGTGGGGGCCGGGGCCAACGTCCTGACTTTC	CASSQGVGAGANVLTF
.	TRBD2	TRBV2	TRBJ2-7	16	TGTGCCAGCAGTCGCCTAGCGGGAGGGAGCTCCTACGAGCAGTACTTC	CASSRLAGGSSYEQYF
.	.	TRBV2	TRBJ2-7	10	TGTGCCAGCATGACCTACGAGCAGTACTTC	CASMTYEQYF
.	.	TRBV19	TRBJ2-2	15	TGTGCCAGTAGTATACAACAGGGTAACACCGGGGAGCTGTTTTTT	CASSIQQGNTGELFF
few	.	TRBV10-3	TRBJ2-7	13	TGTGCCATCAGTGAGTCGGGAGCCTACGAGCAGTACTTC	CAISESGAYEQYF
.	.	TRBV6-6	TRBJ1-3	16	TGTGCCAGCCGCCCGACCCCGGGGGACTCTGGAAACACCATATATTTT	CASRPTPGDSGNTIYF
.	TRBD2	TRBV18	TRBJ2-5	17	TGTGCCAGCTCACCACCTGAGCCTAGCGGAATTCAAGAGACCCAGTACTTC	CASSPPEPSGIQETQYF
.	.	TRBV28	TRBJ1-1	14	TGTGCCAGCAGTTTATCCCCGGGGGGGACTGAAGCTTTCTTT	CASSLSPGGTEAFF
.	TRBD2	TRBV7-2	TRBJ2-7	17	TGTGCCAGCAGCTCGGACCCCGGGGCGGGAGGGCACTACGAGCAGTACTTC	CASSSDPGAGGHYEQYF
once	TRBD1	TRBV7-2	TRBJ1-2	15	TGTGCCAGCAGACCGGACAGGCCCACTAGTTATGGCTACACCTTC	CASRPDRPTSYGYTF
.	.	TRBV6-6	TRBJ2-1	16	TGTGCCAGCAGTTACGCCGGCCCTTGGTCCTACAATGAGCAGTTCTTC	CASSYAGPWSYNEQFF
.	.	TRBV28	TRBJ1-1	13	TGTGCCAGCAGTTTAATCAGAGGGACTGAAGCTTTCTTT	CASSLIRGTEAFF
.	.	TRBV19	TRBJ2-7	14	TGTGCCAGTAGTATCAGATTTGCAGACTACGAGCAGTACTTC	CASSIRFADYEQYF
.	TRBD2	TRBV10-1	TRBJ2-1	17	TGCGCCAACGCAACCCCAAGGGCGGGAGCCACCTACAATGAGCAGTTCTTC	CANATPRAGATYNEQFF
once	.	TRBV9	TRBJ1-1	14	TGTGCCAGCAGCGTAGGGTCAGGGCACACTGAAGCTTTCTTT	CASSVGSGHTEAFF
.	TRBD1	TRBV9	TRBJ1-2	17	TGTGCCAGCAGCGCAGGTGCCGTGGACAGGGCGATCTATGGCTACACCTTC	CASSAGAVDRAIYGYTF
few	.	TRBV2	TRBJ2-2	11	TGTGCCAGCAGGGGCACCGGGGAGCTGTTTTTT	CASRGTGELFF
.	TRBD2	TRBV6-5	TRBJ2-1	15	TGTGCCAGCAGTTTTAGACTAGCGGGAGACGATGAGCAGTTCTTC	CASSFRLAGDDEQFF
few	.	TRBV29-1	TRBJ2-2	13	TGCAGCTCCCAGTCGGGGAACACCGGGGAGCTGTTTTTT	CSSQSGNTGELFF
.	.	TRBV9	TRBJ2-3	15	TGTGCCAGCACCTCTGGAGTCACTAGCACAGATACGCAGTATTTT	CASTSGVTSTDTQYF
.	.	TRBV5-1	TRBJ2-7	14	TGCGCCAGCAGCTTGGCTCACGGTACCTACGAGCAGTACTTC	CASSLAHGTYEQYF
.	.	TRBV30	TRBJ2-7	14	TGTGCCTGGAGTAATTTAGCGGAGACCTACGAGCAGTACTTC	CAWSNLAETYEQYF
.	.	TRBV6-1	TRBJ2-7	13	TGTGCCAGCAGAGAGACAGGTCGGTACGAGCAGTACTTC	CASRETGRYEQYF